This T cell receptor (beta chain) originates from a study of blood T cell repertoires in COVID-19. Overall study: Sites in the United States, Italy and Spain provided acute and convalescent COVID-19 samples. PBMCs, B-cell-depleted T cells, or T cells were the source of the cDNA or gDNA that made up the material.

Libraries were prepared by immunoSEQ multiplex PCR; TCRdb keeps only in-frame clonotypes and omits some of them. The repertoire consists of 190,000 or so clones, with 89% occurring once and the leading ten covering about 7%. From germline, CDR1 is SGHRS and CDR2 YFSETQ. V shed 4 bases, J shed 3 bases, and the junction held 7 bases outside the gene matches. This CDR3 is built from 16 residues. This rearrangement joins TRBV5-1 to TRBJ2-3; the match to TRBD1 covers 11 bases. This TCR was sampled from a man aged 40-49 years with acute or convalescent COVID-19. The material sequenced was peripheral blood. The CDR3: CASSRSRDRGTDTQYF. The CDR3 region has the DNA TGCGCCAGCAGCCGGTCCCGGGACAGGGGGACAGATACGCAGTATTTT.